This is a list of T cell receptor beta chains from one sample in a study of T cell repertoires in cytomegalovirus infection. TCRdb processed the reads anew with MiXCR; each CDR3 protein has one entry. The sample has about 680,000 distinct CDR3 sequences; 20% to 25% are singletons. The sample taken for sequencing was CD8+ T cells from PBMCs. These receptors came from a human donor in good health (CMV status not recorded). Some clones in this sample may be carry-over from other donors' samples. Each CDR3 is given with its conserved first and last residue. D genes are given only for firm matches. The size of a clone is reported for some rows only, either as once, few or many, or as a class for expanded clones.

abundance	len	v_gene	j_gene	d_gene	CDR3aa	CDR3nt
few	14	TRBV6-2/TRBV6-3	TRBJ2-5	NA	CASSYSRNGETQYF	TGTGCCAGCAGTTACTCGAGGAATGGGGAGACCCAGTACTTC
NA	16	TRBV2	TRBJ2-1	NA	CASSERSGYPYNEQFF	TGTGCCAGCAGTGAAAGATCAGGGTATCCCTACAATGAGCAGTTCTTC
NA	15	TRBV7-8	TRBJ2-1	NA	CASSLGPPGVDEQFF	TGTGCCAGCAGCCTGGGACCCCCGGGAGTCGATGAGCAGTTCTTC
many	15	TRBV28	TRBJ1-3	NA	CASSVDTSSGNTIYF	TGTGCCAGCAGTGTGGATACGAGCTCTGGAAACACCATATATTTT
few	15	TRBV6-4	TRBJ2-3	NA	CASSDSTRSTDTQYF	TGTGCCAGCAGTGACTCAACCAGAAGCACAGATACGCAGTATTTT
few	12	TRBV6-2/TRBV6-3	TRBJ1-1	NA	CASSWRGTEAFF	TGTGCCAGCAGTTGGCGGGGCACTGAAGCTTTCTTT
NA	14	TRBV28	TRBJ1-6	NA	CANSLRTENSPLHF	TGTGCCAACAGTTTAAGGACGGAAAATTCACCCCTCCACTTT
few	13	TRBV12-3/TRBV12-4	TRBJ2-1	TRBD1	CAITGAPRNEQFF	TGTGCCATAACAGGGGCCCCTCGGAATGAGCAGTTCTTC
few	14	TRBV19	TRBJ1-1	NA	CASNSLTDNTEAFF	TGTGCCAGTAACTCTCTGACGGATAACACTGAAGCTTTCTTT
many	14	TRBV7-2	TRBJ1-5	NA	CASSFGGLGQPQHF	TGTGCCAGCAGCTTCGGTGGTTTAGGTCAGCCCCAGCATTTT
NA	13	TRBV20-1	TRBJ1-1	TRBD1	CSAGGQGFAEAFF	TGCAGTGCTGGAGGACAGGGGTTCGCTGAAGCTTTCTTT
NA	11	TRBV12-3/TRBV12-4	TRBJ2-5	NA	CASRGPETQYF	TGTGCCAGCCGGGGGCCGGAGACCCAGTACTTC
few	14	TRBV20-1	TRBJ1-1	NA	CSARGAGLNTEAFF	TGCAGTGCTAGAGGGGCCGGATTGAACACTGAAGCTTTCTTT
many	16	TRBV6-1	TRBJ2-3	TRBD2	CASSHTSGGRTDTQYF	TGTGCCAGCAGTCACACTAGCGGGGGCCGCACAGATACGCAGTATTTT
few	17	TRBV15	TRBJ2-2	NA	CATSRDRDSINTGELFF	TGTGCCACCAGCAGAGATCGGGACTCAATAAACACCGGGGAGCTGTTTTTT
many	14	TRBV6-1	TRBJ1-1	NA	CASNPQGSDTEAFF	TGTGCCAGCAACCCACAGGGTTCCGACACTGAAGCTTTCTTT
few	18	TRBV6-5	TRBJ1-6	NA	CASSYPETPSSYNSPLHF	TGTGCCAGCAGTTACCCTGAGACACCGAGCTCCTATAATTCACCCCTCCACTTT
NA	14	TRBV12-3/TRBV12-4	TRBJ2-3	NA	CASSLKAGTDTQYF	TGTGCCAGCAGTTTGAAGGCGGGCACAGATACGCAGTATTTT
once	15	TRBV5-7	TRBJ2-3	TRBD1	CAGSLDRGRADTQYF	TGTGCCGGCAGCTTGGACAGGGGGCGAGCAGATACGCAGTATTTT
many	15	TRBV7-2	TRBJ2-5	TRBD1	CASSLWTGEGETQYF	TGTGCCAGCAGCTTATGGACAGGGGAGGGAGAGACCCAGTACTTC
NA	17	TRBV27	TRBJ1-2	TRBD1	CASSSPGTGGISEGYTF	TGTGCCAGCAGTTCCCCCGGGACAGGGGGAATTTCGGAGGGCTACACCTTC
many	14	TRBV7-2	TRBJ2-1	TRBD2	CASSPLAGGNEQFF	TGTGCCAGCAGTCCACTAGCGGGGGGAAATGAGCAGTTCTTC
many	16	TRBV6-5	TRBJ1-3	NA	CASSYSRGLPGNTIYF	TGTGCCAGCAGTTACTCCCGGGGGCTTCCTGGAAACACCATATATTTT
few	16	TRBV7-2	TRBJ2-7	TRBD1	CASSPGIRDRSYEQYF	TGTGCCAGCAGCCCTGGGATCCGGGACAGGTCCTACGAGCAGTACTTC
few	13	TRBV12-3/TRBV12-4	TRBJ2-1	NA	CASKDSTGLGQFF	TGTGCCAGCAAAGACAGTACCGGTTTGGGGCAGTTCTTC
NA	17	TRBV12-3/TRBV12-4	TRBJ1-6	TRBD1	CASSFSGTGLYNSPLHF	TGTGCCAGCAGTTTCTCCGGGACAGGGCTCTATAATTCACCCCTCCACTTT
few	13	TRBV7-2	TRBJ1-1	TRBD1	CASRGQGDTEAFF	TGTGCCAGCAGGGGACAGGGGGACACTGAAGCTTTCTTT
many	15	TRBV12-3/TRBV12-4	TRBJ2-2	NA	CASSLRQANTGELFF	TGTGCCAGCAGTTTGAGACAAGCGAACACCGGGGAGCTGTTTTTT
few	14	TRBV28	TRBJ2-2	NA	CASRSGYAGGELFF	TGTGCCAGCAGATCGGGCTATGCTGGCGGGGAGCTGTTTTTT
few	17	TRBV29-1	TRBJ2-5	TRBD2	CSVDGLAEETFQETQYF	TGCAGCGTTGATGGGCTAGCGGAAGAAACCTTCCAAGAGACCCAGTACTTC
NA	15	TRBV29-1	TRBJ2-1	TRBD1	CSVVRGTGNINEQFF	TGCAGCGTTGTCCGCGGGACAGGGAATATCAATGAGCAGTTCTTC
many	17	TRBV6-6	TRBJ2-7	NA	CASSYRTGAGEAYEQYF	TGTGCCAGCAGTTACCGCACCGGGGCCGGAGAGGCCTACGAGCAGTACTTC
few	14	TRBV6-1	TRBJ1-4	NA	CASSELRVNEKLFF	TGTGCCAGCAGTGAACTACGGGTCAATGAAAAACTGTTTTTT
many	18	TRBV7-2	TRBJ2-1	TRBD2	CASSLSPSERGPYNEQFF	TGTGCCAGCAGCTTAAGTCCAAGCGAGCGGGGGCCCTACAATGAGCAGTTCTTC
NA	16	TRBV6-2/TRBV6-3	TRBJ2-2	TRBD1	CASSYSGQGNTGELFF	TGTGCCAGCAGTTACTCGGGACAGGGTAACACCGGGGAGCTGTTTTTT
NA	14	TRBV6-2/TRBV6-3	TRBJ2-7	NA	CASSPYQRFHEQYF	TGTGCCAGCAGTCCCTACCAGCGTTTCCACGAGCAATACTTC
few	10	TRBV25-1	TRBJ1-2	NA	CATHFSGYTF	TGTGCCACCCACTTCAGTGGCTACACCTTC
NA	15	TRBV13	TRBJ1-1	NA	CASSMVGTLNTEAFF	TGTGCCAGCAGCATGGTGGGCACCTTGAACACTGAAGCTTTCTTT
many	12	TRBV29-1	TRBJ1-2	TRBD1	CSVETGAYGYTF	TGCAGCGTTGAGACAGGGGCATATGGCTACACCTTC
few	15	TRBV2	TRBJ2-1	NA	CASTPTGPSYNEQFF	TGTGCCAGCACCCCCACAGGGCCTTCCTACAATGAGCAGTTCTTC
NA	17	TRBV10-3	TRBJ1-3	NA	CAITVGNLAAGGNTIYF	TGTGCCATCACAGTCGGGAACTTGGCGGCGGGAGGAAACACCATATATTTT
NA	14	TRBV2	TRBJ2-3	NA	CASSVAGTTDTQYF	TGTGCCAGCAGTGTTGCGGGGACTACAGATACGCAGTATTTT
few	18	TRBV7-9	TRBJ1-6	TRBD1	CASSPPWTGVGYNSPLHF	TGTGCCAGCAGCCCACCTTGGACAGGGGTGGGCTATAATTCACCCCTCCACTTT
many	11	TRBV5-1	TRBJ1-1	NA	CASSLEDEAFF	TGCGCCAGCAGCTTGGAGGATGAAGCTTTCTTT
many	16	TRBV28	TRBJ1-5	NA	CASSLFAGPSNQPQHF	TGTGCCAGCAGTTTATTTGCAGGCCCTAGCAATCAGCCCCAGCATTTT
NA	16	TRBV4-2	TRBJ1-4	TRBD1	CASSQVGTALNEKLFF	TGTGCCAGCAGCCAAGTAGGGACAGCCCTTAATGAAAAACTGTTTTTT
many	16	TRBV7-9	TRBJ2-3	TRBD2	CASSLGTSLFTDTQYF	TGTGCCAGCAGCCTTGGGACTAGCCTCTTTACAGATACGCAGTATTTT
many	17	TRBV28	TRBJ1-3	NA	CASSLAGDQPSGNTIYF	TGTGCCAGCAGCCTAGCAGGGGATCAGCCCTCTGGAAACACCATATATTTT
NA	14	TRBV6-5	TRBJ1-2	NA	CASRTPRPKDGYTF	TGTGCCAGCAGGACACCCCGTCCCAAGGATGGCTACACCTTC
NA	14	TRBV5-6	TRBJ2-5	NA	CASSLEGSGVTQYF	TGTGCCAGCAGCTTGGAAGGGAGCGGCGTGACCCAGTACTTC
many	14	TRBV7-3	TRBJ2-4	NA	CASSPGRGKNIQYF	TGTGCCAGCAGCCCGGGAAGGGGTAAAAACATTCAGTACTTC
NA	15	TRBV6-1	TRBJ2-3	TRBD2	CASSWGLAGTDTQYF	TGTGCCAGCTCTTGGGGACTAGCGGGCACAGATACGCAGTATTTT
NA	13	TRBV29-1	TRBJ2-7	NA	CSVEELGTYEQYF	TGCAGCGTTGAAGAGCTCGGGACCTACGAGCAGTACTTC
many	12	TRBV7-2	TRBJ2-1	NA	CASSPRINEQFF	TGTGCCAGCAGCCCCCGTATCAATGAGCAGTTCTTC
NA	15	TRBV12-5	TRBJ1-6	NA	CASGFFGTNNSHLHF	TGTGCTAGTGGTTTTTTCGGGACTAATAATTCACACCTCCACTTT
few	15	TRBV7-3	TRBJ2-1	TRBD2	CASSFIAGGTNEQFF	TGTGCCAGCAGCTTCATAGCGGGGGGGACGAATGAGCAGTTCTTC
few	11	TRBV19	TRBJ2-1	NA	CASSGSGEQFF	TGTGCCAGTAGTGGGTCTGGGGAGCAGTTCTTC